This TCR beta chain was documented in a study of T cells in women clearing cervical HPV infection. Study-wide results and limits: Each sample's T-cell count was unknown, possibly confounding richness.

V was shortened by 5 bases and J by 5 bases, with 18 bases between the two germline ends. Looked up from germline, CDR1 is KGHSH and CDR2 is LQKENI. CDR3 length: 15 residues. TCRdb keeps only in-frame clones here, not all; method: immunoSEQ multiplex PCR. The listing contains roughly 8,300 clones. This clone registers medium-sized by frequency. Its antigen remains unknown. The read ends 3 residues before the CDR3 terminus; that terminus is restored from the germline J gene. The chain combines TRBV18 with TRBJ2-5, with D perhaps TRBD2 (5 bases). The sequencing input was blood buffy coat. The source of this sequence is a woman aged 18 to 75 with a cervical HPV16 infection that either progressed to CIN3+ or cleared (not recorded which). The DNA read from the CDR3 is TGTGCCAGCTCAAGACTCTCGGACGAGCGGGAGACC. It codes for CASSRLSDERET. The entire CDR3 is CASSRLSDERETQYF.